The clone carrying this T cell receptor (beta chain) was picked up many times. Its antigen is unidentified. CDR3 regions were amplified by Arm-PCR using iRepertoire HTBI primers to build TCR beta libraries. A single record per CDR3 protein comes from TCRdb applying MiXCR to the multiplex PCR reads. This table holds about 450,000 distinct CDR3 sequences, 23% found once. Germline CDR1 SGHAT, CDR2 FQNNGV. This CDR3 contains 16 residues. V was pared by 1 base and J by 2 bases, with 2 bases of the junction left unmatched. Time point described: persistent/refractory GD, antithyroid drugs over 5 years with positive TRAb. Extracted RNA from PBMCs served as the source of the TCR library. The entry originates in a study of regulatory T cells in long-lasting Graves disease. Overall study context: Persistent cases were those of Graves' disease that involved over 5 years of antithyroid drugs with positive TSH receptor antibodies.

Findings and limits, study-wide: Persistent disease preferred TRBV28, TRBJ1-2 and TRBJ2-5. Peripheral blood, not thyroid tissue, was the sole material studied.

The source material was peripheral blood mononuclear cells (PBMCs), sampled when the disease was refractory, from a patient treated with antithyroid drugs. This clonotype was obtained from a female donor with Graves disease. V usage is TRBV11-2 and J usage is TRBJ1-5, with 10 bases matching TRBD1. The CDR3 reads CASSLGGTGGNQPQHF. CDR3 in DNA: TGTGCCAGCAGCTTAGGCGGGACAGGGGGCAATCAGCCCCAGCATTTT.